The present T cell receptor (beta chain) was sequenced within a study of molecular identifiers for immune sequencing clone quantification. Naive CD8 T cells were sorted, and the gate applied was CD8+CD4-CCR7+CD45RA+. In preparing bulk TCR libraries, previously described methods and listed TCR primers were used. One entry per CDR3 protein, called by TCRdb with MiXCR from the PCR reads. The data contain roughly 93,000 distinct CDR3 sequences, around a quarter of them singletons. This clonotype was observed once. A much larger clone lies one base from this, so it may be a read error. Here the CDR3 omits its conserved ending phenylalanine or tryptophan, so a read error is the likely source. The CDR3 length is 16 residues. The V and J ends lost 0 bases and 3 bases respectively, with 12 bases between them. Germline V gene lookup returns CDR1 SGHRS and CDR2 YFSETQ.

This sequence was found in a human donor in good health. Some libraries in this study had Jurkat cell RNA spiked in. Sequencing used naive CD8+ T cells from blood, with Jurkat cell RNA spiked in. Indicated subset: FACS-sorted CD8+CD4-CCR7+CD45RA+ naive T cells. The V gene is TRBV5-1, the J gene TRBJ2-2; tentatively, D is TRBD1 (6 bases). CDR3 nucleotides: TGCGCCAGCAGCTTGGAACAGGGCTGGGACACCGGGGAGCTGTTTTCT. The encoded protein is CASSLEQGWDTGELFS.